The rows below give T cell receptor beta chains drawn from one sample of a study of T cells in Graves' hyperthyroidism and ophthalmopathy. TCRdb passed the multiplex PCR reads through MiXCR, listing each CDR3 protein once. The table shows some 760,000 distinct CDR3 sequences, with about 15% occurring only once. Sequencing input: blood. These receptors all stem from a woman aged 18 to 35 with Graves' hyperthyroidism. CDR3s include the opening cysteine and the closing phenylalanine or tryptophan. D genes are given only for firm matches. Some rows have no size entry. The others give once, few or many, or a class for an expanded clone.

j_gene,d_gene,abundance,v_gene,CDR3aa,CDR3nt
TRBJ1-4,.,many,TRBV28,CASSLGGRVFEKLFF,TGTGCCAGCAGTTTAGGGGGAAGGGTTTTTGAAAAACTGTTTTTT
TRBJ2-7,TRBD1,many,TRBV27,CASSLPGQGFYEQYF,TGTGCCAGCAGTTTACCGGGACAGGGGTTCTACGAGCAGTACTTC
TRBJ2-1,.,many,TRBV30,CAYSGSSYNEQFF,TGTGCCTATAGCGGTAGCTCCTACAATGAGCAGTTCTTC
TRBJ2-1,.,many,TRBV6-2/TRBV6-3,CASSYSSKLAAYNEQFF,TGTGCCAGCAGTTACTCGAGTAAACTAGCCGCCTACAATGAGCAGTTCTTC
TRBJ1-2,.,many,TRBV20-1,CSVPGRDYGYTF,TGCAGTGTACCGGGACGGGACTATGGCTACACCTTC
TRBJ1-3,.,many,TRBV28,CASSSHSGGITGNTIYF,TGTGCCAGCAGTTCTCACTCGGGGGGGATCACTGGAAACACCATATATTTT
TRBJ2-1,TRBD2,many,TRBV20-1,CSARAVRGGRYNEQFF,TGCAGTGCTAGAGCCGTCCGGGGGGGTCGCTACAATGAGCAGTTCTTC
TRBJ2-5,.,many,TRBV28,CASSFNIEKETQYF,TGTGCCAGCAGTTTCAATATCGAGAAAGAGACCCAGTACTTC
TRBJ2-3,TRBD1,many,TRBV7-9,CASSHPPGTGYTDTQYF,TGTGCCAGCAGCCACCCGCCTGGGACAGGCTACACAGATACGCAGTATTTT
TRBJ2-1,TRBD1,.,TRBV12-3/TRBV12-4,CASSLSPRQGGSYNEQFF,TGTGCCAGCAGTTTATCCCCCAGACAGGGGGGGTCCTACAATGAGCAGTTCTTC
TRBJ1-1,TRBD1,many,TRBV6-1,CASRQFHRGTEREAFF,TGTGCCAGCAGGCAATTCCACAGGGGGACAGAGCGGGAAGCTTTCTTT
TRBJ2-1,.,few,TRBV9,CASSVDSGAVIGRSEQFF,TGTGCCAGCAGCGTAGACTCAGGGGCTGTTATCGGGAGGTCTGAGCAGTTCTTC
TRBJ2-4,.,.,TRBV25-1,CASSDPRYPSNIQYF,TGTGCCAGCAGTGATCCTAGGTACCCCTCGAACATTCAGTACTTC
TRBJ2-1,.,many,TRBV7-2,CASSETGREQFF,TGTGCCAGCAGCGAAACAGGGCGTGAGCAGTTCTTC
TRBJ1-1,TRBD1,many,TRBV6-5,CASSYGGFRVDRVGEAFF,TGTGCCAGCAGTTACGGCGGTTTCCGGGTTGACAGGGTCGGTGAAGCTTTCTTT
TRBJ2-5,TRBD2,many,TRBV3-1,CASSQGREGPETQYF,TGTGCCAGCAGCCAAGGGCGGGAGGGCCCGGAGACCCAGTACTTC
TRBJ1-5,.,many,TRBV4-1,CASSHQWGGNQPQHF,TGCGCCAGCAGCCACCAATGGGGAGGTAATCAGCCCCAGCATTTT
TRBJ2-6,.,few,TRBV7-3,CASSLVSGAGANVLTF,TGTGCCAGCAGCTTAGTGTCTGGGGCTGGGGCCAACGTCCTGACTTTC
TRBJ2-1,TRBD2,many,TRBV7-8,CASSLGSGRVDYNEQFF,TGTGCCAGCAGCTTAGGTAGCGGGAGGGTGGACTACAATGAGCAGTTCTTC
TRBJ2-1,TRBD2,few,TRBV5-1,CASMRLAGYNEQFF,TGCGCCAGCATGAGACTAGCGGGATACAATGAGCAGTTCTTC
TRBJ2-5,.,many,TRBV30,CAWSVAAEARRETQYF,TGTGCCTGGAGTGTAGCAGCGGAGGCGAGGAGGGAGACCCAGTACTTC
TRBJ1-5,TRBD1,once,TRBV9,CASSIGDRGQPQHF,TGTGCCAGCAGCATAGGAGACAGGGGTCAGCCCCAGCATTTT
TRBJ2-1,.,few,TRBV20-1,CSARARSYNEQLF,TGCAGTGCTAGAGCCCGCAGCTACAATGAGCAGCTCTTC
TRBJ1-1,.,.,TRBV30,CAWRIKGGHTEAFF,TGTGCCTGGAGAATTAAGGGGGGACACACTGAAGCTTTCTTT
TRBJ1-5,.,few,TRBV19,CASSMTGEARGNQPQHF,TGTGCCAGTAGTATGACAGGAGAGGCCAGGGGCAATCAGCCCCAGCATTTT
TRBJ1-1,.,many,TRBV3-1,CASSQRGSGTEAFF,TGTGCCAGCAGCCAACGAGGGAGTGGCACTGAAGCTTTCTTT
TRBJ1-1,TRBD1,.,TRBV18,CASSQRQGGITEASF,TGTGCCAGCTCACAACGACAGGGAGGAATCACTGAAGCTTCCTTT
TRBJ2-7,.,many,TRBV6-2/TRBV6-3,CASSYSGSLYEQYF,TGTGCCAGCAGTTACTCCGGGAGTTTATACGAGCAGTACTTC
TRBJ2-1,.,many,TRBV11-2,CASSLGLRNHNEQFF,TGTGCCAGCAGCTTAGGTCTGAGGAATCACAATGAGCAGTTCTTC
TRBJ2-1,.,.,TRBV7-8,CASSKVGGSLYYNEQFF,TGTGCCAGCAGCAAAGTGGGGGGATCCCTCTACTACAATGAGCAGTTCTTC
TRBJ2-5,TRBD1,few,TRBV7-2,CASSWTGRETQYF,TGTGCCAGCAGCTGGACAGGGAGAGAGACCCAGTACTTC
TRBJ1-1,.,.,TRBV28,CASKDRNTETFF,TGTGCCAGCAAGGACAGAAACACTGAAACTTTCTTT
TRBJ2-5,.,.,TRBV20-1,CSAPLNSAETQYF,TGCAGTGCCCCTCTTAATTCAGCAGAGACCCAGTACTTC
TRBJ1-1,TRBD1,few,TRBV6-1,CASRSTRDSLDTEAFF,TGTGCCAGCAGGAGTACCCGGGACAGTCTTGACACTGAAGCTTTCTTT
TRBJ2-2,TRBD1,few,TRBV27,CASSLSGTGESGELFF,TGTGCCAGCAGTTTATCTGGGACAGGGGAATCCGGGGAGCTGTTTTTT
TRBJ2-7,TRBD1,.,TRBV6-1,CTSSRPGQIYYGEQYF,TGTACCAGCAGTCGTCCGGGACAGATCTATTATGGCGAGCAGTACTTC